The 9 T cell receptor beta chains below all came from one sample that was sequenced in a study of T cell responses to AZD1222 COVID-19 vaccine. TCRdb keeps only in-frame clones here, not all; method: immunoSEQ multiplex PCR. Here the sample spans some 120,000 clones, approximately 93% being singletons. The starting material was peripheral blood, obtained on day 0 of AZD1222 vaccination. All receptors come from an adult in good health.

This chain connects TRBV19 to TRBJ1-4; 7 positions match TRBD1. After removal of 7 bases from V and 2 bases from J, the junction contained 4 bases not matched to a gene. The CDR3 covers 14 residues. Germline lookup yields CDR1 LNHDA and CDR2 SQIVND (reference sequence). CDR3 region: CASTRGRTNEKLFF. DNA of the CDR3: TGTGCCAGTACGAGGGGGCGGACTAATGAAAAACTGTTTTTT.

The V gene is TRBV10-3, the J gene TRBJ2-3; D uncertain. Trimming shortened V by 3 bases and J by 2 bases, and 9 bases separated the two germline ends. Germline lookup yields CDR1 ENHRY and CDR2 SYGVKD. CDR3 length: 14 residues. The CDR3 spells CAISEPGTTDTQYF. Written as DNA, the CDR3 is TGTGCCATCAGTGAACCAGGAACCACAGATACGCAGTATTTT.

This chain connects TRBV5-4 to TRBJ2-1; D call uncertain. The germline V gene has CDR1 SGHNT and CDR2 YYREEE (reference sequence). V lost 9 bases and J lost 6, with 13 bases in between. The CDR3 loop spans 12 amino acids. CDR3 residues: CATHLGSNEQFF. The CDR3 coding sequence is TGTGCCACACATCTAGGAAGCAATGAGCAGTTCTTC.

This rearrangement joins TRBV3-1 (or the pseudogene TRBV3-2) to TRBJ1-4; TRBD1 is a possible D gene (6 bases). The germline CDR1 and CDR2 sequences are LGHDT and YNNKEL (reference sequence). There are 17 residues in the CDR3. The V gene lost 0 bases and the J gene lost 2 bases, with 13 bases spanning the gap. CDR3 bases: TGTGCCAGCAGCCAAGACCCCTCAGGGGCTACTAATGAAAAACTGTTTTTT. Encoded protein: CASSQDPSGATNEKLFF.

V is TRBV18 and J is TRBJ2-1, with 10 positions matching TRBD2. Germline V CDR1 and CDR2: KGHSH, LQKENI. Trimming took 6 bases from V and 5 from J; bases not matched to a gene: 7. CDR3 length: 15 residues. The CDR3 protein is CASSYLAGEHNEQFF. CDR3 coding DNA: TGTGCCAGCTCTTACCTAGCGGGAGAACACAATGAGCAGTTCTTC.

The chain combines TRBV29-1 with TRBJ1-2; tentatively, D is TRBD1 (5 bases). Germline V gene data show CDR1 as SQVTM and CDR2 as ANQGSEA. With 7 bases removed from V and 4 bases from J, the gap between germline ends came to 13 bases. The CDR3 covers 12 residues. The CDR3 sequence: CSASQGIYGYTF. Here the CDR3 DNA reads TGCAGCGCATCTCAGGGAATCTATGGCTACACCTTC.

The chain links TRBV6-5 to TRBJ1-2; a possible D gene is TRBD1 (6 bases). CDR3 size: 15 residues. From germline, CDR1 is MNHEY and CDR2 SVGAGI. Trimming cost V 0 bases and J 4 bases, with 12 bases left between them. The CDR3 loop is CASSYSSQGGYGYTF. The CDR3 nucleotides read TGTGCCAGCAGTTACTCGTCACAGGGCGGCTATGGCTACACCTTC.

The chain employs TRBV11-2 and TRBJ1-3; D call uncertain. The CDR3 consists of 15 residues. The germline CDR1 and CDR2 sequences are SGHAT and FQNNGV. V was clipped by 7 bases and J by 4 bases, with 17 bases between them. CDR3 coding DNA: TGTGCCAGCACCCACCCAGGAGGTGGAGGAAACACCATATATTTT. Its protein is CASTHPGGGGNTIYF.

The J gene is TRBJ1-3, the V gene TRBV15; no definite D call. The CDR3 contains 13 residues. Between the trimmed V and J ends, which lost 10 bases and 0 bases, there was a span of 10 bases. Germline loops: CDR1 LNHNV, CDR2 YYDKDF (reference sequence). Written as DNA, the CDR3 is TGTGCCATTAAACAGCGCTCTGGAAACACCATATATTTT. It is translated as CAIKQRSGNTIYF.